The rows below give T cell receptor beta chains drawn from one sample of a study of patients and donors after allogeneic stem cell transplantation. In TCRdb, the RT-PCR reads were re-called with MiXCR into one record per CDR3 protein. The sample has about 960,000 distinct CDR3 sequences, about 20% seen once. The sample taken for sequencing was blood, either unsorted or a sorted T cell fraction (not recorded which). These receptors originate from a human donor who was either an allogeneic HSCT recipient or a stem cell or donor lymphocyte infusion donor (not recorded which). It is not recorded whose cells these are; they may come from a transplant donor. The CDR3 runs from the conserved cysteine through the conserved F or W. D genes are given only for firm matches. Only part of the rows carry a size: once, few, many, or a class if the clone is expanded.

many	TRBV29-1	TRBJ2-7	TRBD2	CSVGLAGVNSEQYF	TGCAGCGTTGGGTTGGCGGGAGTCAATTCCGAGCAGTACTTC
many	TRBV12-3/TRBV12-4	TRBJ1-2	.	CASSSGKANYGYTF	TGTGCCAGCAGTTCGGGGAAGGCTAACTATGGCTACACCTTC
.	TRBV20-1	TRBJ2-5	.	CSARGGIRWETQYF	TGCAGTGCTAGAGGTGGGATTCGCTGGGAGACCCAGTACTTC
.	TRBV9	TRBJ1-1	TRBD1	CASSDSTGDTEAFF	TGTGCCAGCAGCGACTCGACAGGGGACACTGAAGCTTTCTTT
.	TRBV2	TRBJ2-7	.	CASSDRVWGRGGEQYF	TGTGCCAGCAGTGATCGGGTTTGGGGGAGAGGGGGCGAGCAGTACTTC
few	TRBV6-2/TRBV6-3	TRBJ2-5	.	CASSYSRGTPIETQYF	TGTGCCAGCAGTTACTCCCGAGGAACCCCGATCGAGACCCAGTACTTC
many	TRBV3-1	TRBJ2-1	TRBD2	CASSQALAGAYNEQFF	TGTGCCAGCAGCCAAGCACTAGCGGGAGCCTACAATGAGCAGTTCTTC
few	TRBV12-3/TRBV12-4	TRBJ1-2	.	CASRQTGDNYGYTF	TGTGCCAGCAGGCAGACAGGAGATAACTATGGCTACACCTTC
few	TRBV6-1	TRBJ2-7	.	CASSALLWDVAVGSEQYF	TGTGCCAGCAGTGCCCTCCTTTGGGATGTAGCGGTTGGGTCCGAGCAGTACTTC
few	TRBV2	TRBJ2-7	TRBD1	CASRTGGSWTF	TGTGCCAGCAGAACAGGGGGCTCCTGGACCTTC
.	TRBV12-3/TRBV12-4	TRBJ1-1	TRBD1	CASRPYRDRGTEAFF	TGTGCCAGCAGACCCTACCGGGACAGGGGGACTGAAGCTTTCTTT
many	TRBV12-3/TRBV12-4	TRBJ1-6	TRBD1	CASRTRGQSPLHF	TGTGCCAGCAGGACACGGGGACAGTCACCCCTCCACTTT
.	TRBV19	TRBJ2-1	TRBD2	CASSIAAGGPIEQFF	TGTGCCAGTAGTATAGCAGCGGGAGGGCCTATTGAGCAGTTCTTC
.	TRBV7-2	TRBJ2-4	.	CASSPGQILKNIQYF	TGTGCCAGCAGCCCCGGACAGATCCTCAAAAACATTCAGTACTTC
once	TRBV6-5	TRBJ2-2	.	CASSYIGISTGELFF	TGTGCCAGCAGTTACATCGGGATTTCCACCGGGGAGCTGTTTTTT
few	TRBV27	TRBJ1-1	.	CASSLGFLSGTKAFF	TGTGCCAGCAGTTTAGGTTTTCTGAGTGGGACAAAAGCTTTCTTT
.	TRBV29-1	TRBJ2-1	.	CSADRYNEQFF	TGCAGCGCCGACCGTTACAATGAGCAGTTCTTC
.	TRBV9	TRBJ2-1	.	CASSVRGTHEQFF	TGTGCCAGCAGCGTCAGGGGTACCCATGAGCAGTTCTTC
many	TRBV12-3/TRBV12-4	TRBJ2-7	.	CASTLFGGEQYF	TGTGCCAGCACCCTGTTCGGGGGCGAGCAGTACTTC
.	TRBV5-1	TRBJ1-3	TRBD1	CASSRGDRVPSGNTIYF	TGCGCCAGCAGCCGGGGGGACAGGGTACCCTCCGGAAACACCATATATTTT
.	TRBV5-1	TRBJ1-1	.	CASSLNVPGQSRRAEAFF	TGCGCCAGCAGCTTGAACGTCCCGGGACAATCTCGGAGGGCTGAAGCTTTCTTT
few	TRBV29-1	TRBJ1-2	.	CSVEGAKSYGYTF	TGCAGCGTTGAAGGGGCAAAAAGCTATGGCTACACCTTC